One and the same sample provided the 10 T cell receptor beta chains below, sequenced in a study of T cell changes during pregnancy in multiple sclerosis. Using immunoSEQ multiplex PCR, the repertoire was profiled, and TCRdb retains in-frame clones only, with some absent. This table has tens of thousands of clones, approximately 91% appearing once. This material consisted of peripheral blood, taken after pregnancy. These receptors originate from a female donor in good health, enrolled as a control in a pregnancy study.

This rearrangement joins TRBV30 to TRBJ1-4, with TRBD1 matching over 10 bases. This CDR3 region has 17 residues. Looked up from germline, CDR1 is GTSNPN and CDR2 is SVGIG (reference sequence). After removal of 3 bases from V and 5 bases from J, the junction contained 12 bases not matched to a gene. CDR3 region: CAWSAGFGGQGNEKLFF. In nucleotides, the CDR3 is TGTGCCTGGAGCGCAGGCTTCGGGGGACAGGGGAATGAAAAACTGTTTTTT. Full variable domain (missing parts from reference TRBV30 and TRBJ1-4): SQTIHQWPATLVQPVGSPLSLECTVEGTSNPNLYWYRQAAGRGLQLLFYSVGIGQISSEVPQNLSASRPQDRQFILSSKKLLLSDSGFYLCAWSAGFGGQGNEKLFFGSGTQLSVL.

The V call is TRBV5-6, the J call TRBJ1-5, with 9 bases lining up with TRBD1. Unmatched junction bases numbered 3, after V lost 2 bases and J lost 6 bases. From germline, CDR1 is SGHDT and CDR2 YYEEEE. The CDR3 sequence is 14 residues long. CDR3 in amino acids: CASSFNRGRQPQHF. CDR3 nucleotide sequence: TGTGCCAGCAGCTTCAACAGGGGGCGTCAGCCCCAGCATTTT.

This clone appeared a single time. The V call is TRBV7-4, the J call TRBJ2-2; D is uncertain. This CDR3 region has 18 residues. Trimming took off 2 bases at V and 0 bases at J, with 16 bases between the two ends. Germline CDR1 and CDR2: SGHVT and SQSDAQ. The CDR3 region is CASSLNFGSSANTGELFF. DNA of the CDR3: TGTGCCAGCAGCTTAAATTTCGGGTCGTCCGCGAACACCGGGGAGCTGTTTTTT.

The gene calls are TRBV5-8 and TRBJ2-3, with 7 bases matching TRBD1. Trimming cost V 3 bases and J 0 bases; bases outside gene matches: 1. The germline CDR1 and CDR2 sequences are SGHTS and YDEGEE. This CDR3 contains 14 residues. This chain's CDR3 is CASSWDSSTDTQYF. CDR3 nucleotide sequence: TGTGCCAGCAGCTGGGACAGCAGCACAGATACGCAGTATTTT.

This chain uses TRBV7-9 with TRBJ1-5; 9 positions agree with TRBD1. CDR1 SEHNR and CDR2 FQNEAQ come from the germline V gene (reference sequence). The ends lost 5 bases at V and 0 bases at J; junction bases unmatched: 8. CDR3 length equals 17 residues. The CDR3 DNA follows: TGTGCCAGCAGCCAATGGACAGGGGACCATAGCAATCAGCCCCAGCATTTT. This sequence encodes CASSQWTGDHSNQPQHF. The whole variable domain, filled in from reference TRBV7-9 and TRBJ1-5, reads DTGVSQNPRHKITKRGQNVTFRCDPISEHNRLYWYRQTLGQGPEFLTYFQNEAQLEKSRLLSDRFSAERPKGSFSTLEIQRTEQGDSAMYLCASSQWTGDHSNQPQHFGDGTRLSIL.

The rearrangement uses TRBV9 and TRBJ1-4; TRBD1 matches 8 bases. Per germline, CDR1 SGDLS and CDR2 YYNGEE. J gave up 6 bases and V 3 bases, and 4 bases lay outside the gene matches. The CDR3 runs 14 residues. In nucleotides, the CDR3 is TGTGCCAGCAGCGAGACAGGGGTTGATGAAAAACTGTTTTTT. Its translation: CASSETGVDEKLFF.

The chain has TRBV5-5 and TRBJ1-2; maybe TRBD1 (6 bases). The CDR3 runs 14 residues. CDR1 and CDR2 (germline): SGHKS, YYEKEE (reference sequence). The V gene lost 3 bases and the J gene lost 8 bases, with 17 bases spanning the gap. This chain's CDR3 is CASSSDRSGLGYTF. As DNA, the CDR3 is TGTGCCAGCAGCTCAGACAGGTCAGGGCTCGGCTACACCTTC.

V usage is TRBV7-2 and J usage is TRBJ1-1, with D unresolved. This CDR3 contains 13 residues. Per germline, CDR1 SGHTA and CDR2 FQGNSA. Trimming stripped 2 bases from V and 4 bases from J, with 8 bases between. CDR3: CASSLQSLTEAFF. CDR3 bases: TGTGCCAGCAGCTTACAGTCCCTCACTGAAGCTTTCTTT.

The chain carries TRBV5-6 and TRBJ2-7; 8 bases are shared with TRBD1. V lost 3 bases to trimming and J lost 0 bases; unmatched junction nucleotides: 11. CDR1 is SGHDT and CDR2 is YYEEEE in the germline V gene. The CDR3 is 17 amino acids. CDR3 sequence: CASSSGPGTGSSYEQYF. CDR3 in DNA: TGTGCCAGCAGCTCAGGCCCCGGGACAGGTTCCTCCTACGAGCAGTACTTC.

The chain links TRBV6-5 to TRBJ2-5, with D perhaps TRBD1 (5 bases). This CDR3 spans 13 amino acids. Trimming cost V 6 bases and J 2 bases, with 10 bases left between them. Per the germline V gene, CDR1 is MNHEY and CDR2 is SVGAGI. CDR3 amino acids: CASSRTTQETQYF. The CDR3 region has the DNA TGTGCCAGCAGCAGGACAACACAAGAGACCCAGTACTTC.